This T cell receptor beta chain came from a study of identical twins. This CDR3 has 14 residues. With 0 bases removed from V and 3 bases from J, the gap between germline ends came to 8 bases. CDR1 and CDR2 from the germline V gene are SGHTA and FQGNSA. Each CDR3 protein is one row after TCRdb ran MiXCR on the 5' RACE reads. The repertoire has about 470,000 distinct CDR3 sequences, around 24% of them found once; the top ten carry around 3%. This same sample was also part of a study on T cells expressing NK-cell markers.

Material for sequencing was CD4+ T cells sorted from blood. The rearrangement uses TRBV7-2 and TRBJ1-2; D unclear. The source is a woman under 30 in good health. The CDR3 region has the DNA TGTGCCAGCAGCTTAGCCCCGGGAGACTATGGCTACACCTTC. It yields the protein CASSLAPGDYGYTF. Together with reference TRBV7-2 and TRBJ1-2, the CDR3 gives the full variable domain: GAGVSQSPSNKVTEKGKDVELRCDPISGHTALYWYRQSLGQGLEFLIYFQGNSAPDKSGLPSDRFSAERTGGSVSTLTIQRTQQEDSAVYLCASSLAPGDYGYTFGSGTRLTVV.